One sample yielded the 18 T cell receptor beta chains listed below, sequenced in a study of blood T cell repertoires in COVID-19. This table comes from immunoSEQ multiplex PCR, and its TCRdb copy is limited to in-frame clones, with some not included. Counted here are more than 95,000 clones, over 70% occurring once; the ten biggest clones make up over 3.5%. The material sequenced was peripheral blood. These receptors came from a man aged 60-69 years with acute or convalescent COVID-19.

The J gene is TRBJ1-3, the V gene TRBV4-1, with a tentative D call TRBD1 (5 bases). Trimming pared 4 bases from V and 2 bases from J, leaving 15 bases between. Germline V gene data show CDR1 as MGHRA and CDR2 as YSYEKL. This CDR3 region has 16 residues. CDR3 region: CASSRAGGSAGNTIYF. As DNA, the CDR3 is TGCGCCAGCAGCCGAGCGGGGGGTAGTGCTGGAAACACCATATATTTT.

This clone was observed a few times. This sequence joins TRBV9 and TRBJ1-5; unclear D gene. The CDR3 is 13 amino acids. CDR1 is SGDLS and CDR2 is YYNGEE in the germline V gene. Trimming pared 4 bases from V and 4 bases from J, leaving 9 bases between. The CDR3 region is CASSFDGNQPQHF. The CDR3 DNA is TGTGCCAGCAGCTTCGACGGGAATCAGCCCCAGCATTTT. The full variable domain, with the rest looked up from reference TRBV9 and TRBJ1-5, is DSGVTQTPKHLITATGQRVTLRCSPRSGDLSVYWYQQSLDQGLQFLIQYYNGEERAKGNILERFSAQQFPDLHSELNLSSLELGDSALYFCASSFDGNQPQHFGDGTRLSIL.

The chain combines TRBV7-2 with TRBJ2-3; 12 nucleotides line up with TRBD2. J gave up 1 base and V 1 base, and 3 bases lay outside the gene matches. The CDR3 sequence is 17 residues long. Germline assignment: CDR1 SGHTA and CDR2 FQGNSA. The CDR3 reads CASSLVLAGGGTDTQYF. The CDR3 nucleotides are TGTGCCAGCAGCTTAGTACTAGCGGGAGGTGGCACAGATACGCAGTATTTT.

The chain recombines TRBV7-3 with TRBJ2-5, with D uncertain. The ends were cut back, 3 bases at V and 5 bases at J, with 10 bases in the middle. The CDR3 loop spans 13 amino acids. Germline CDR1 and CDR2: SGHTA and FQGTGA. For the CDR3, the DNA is TGTGCCAGCAGCTTGGTGGCGAGGGAGACCCAGTACTTC. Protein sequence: CASSLVARETQYF.

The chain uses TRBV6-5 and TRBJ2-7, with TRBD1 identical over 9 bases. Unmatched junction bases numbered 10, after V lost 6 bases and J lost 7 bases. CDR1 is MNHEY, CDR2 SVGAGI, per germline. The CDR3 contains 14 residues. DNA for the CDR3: TGTGCCAGCAGCCCCGACAGGGGGATGGGAGAGCAGTACTTC. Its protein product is CASSPDRGMGEQYF.

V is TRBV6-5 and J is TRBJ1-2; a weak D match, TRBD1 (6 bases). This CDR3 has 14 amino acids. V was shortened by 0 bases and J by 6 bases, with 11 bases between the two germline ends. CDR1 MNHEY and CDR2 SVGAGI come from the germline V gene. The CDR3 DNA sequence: TGTGCCAGCAGTTACTCGTACAGGGCTGATGGCTACACCTTC. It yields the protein CASSYSYRADGYTF.

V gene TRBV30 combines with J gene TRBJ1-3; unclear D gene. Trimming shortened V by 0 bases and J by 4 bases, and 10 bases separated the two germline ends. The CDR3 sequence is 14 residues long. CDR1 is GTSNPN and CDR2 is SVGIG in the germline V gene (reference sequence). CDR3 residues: CAWSVGQRGNTIYF. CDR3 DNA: TGTGCCTGGAGTGTAGGGCAGCGGGGAAACACCATATATTTT.

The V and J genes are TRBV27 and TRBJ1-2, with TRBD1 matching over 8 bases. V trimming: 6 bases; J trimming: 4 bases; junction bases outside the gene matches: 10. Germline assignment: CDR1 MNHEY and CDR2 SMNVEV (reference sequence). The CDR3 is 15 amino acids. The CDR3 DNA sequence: TGTGCCAGCAGATCCGCAGGGGGCGTAGGCTATGGCTACACCTTC. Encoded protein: CASRSAGGVGYGYTF.

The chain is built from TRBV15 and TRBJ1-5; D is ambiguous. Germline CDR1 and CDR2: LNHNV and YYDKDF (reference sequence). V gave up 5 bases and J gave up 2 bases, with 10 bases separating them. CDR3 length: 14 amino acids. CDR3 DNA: TGTGCCACCAGCCCCACCAGTGGCAATCAGCCCCAGCATTTT. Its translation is CATSPTSGNQPQHF.

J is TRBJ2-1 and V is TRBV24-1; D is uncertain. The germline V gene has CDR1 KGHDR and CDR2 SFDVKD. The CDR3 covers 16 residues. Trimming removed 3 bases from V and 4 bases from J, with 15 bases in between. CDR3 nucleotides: TGTGCCACCAGTGATCCCCTTTCCTCAGATTACAATGAGCAGTTCTTC. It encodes CATSDPLSSDYNEQFF.

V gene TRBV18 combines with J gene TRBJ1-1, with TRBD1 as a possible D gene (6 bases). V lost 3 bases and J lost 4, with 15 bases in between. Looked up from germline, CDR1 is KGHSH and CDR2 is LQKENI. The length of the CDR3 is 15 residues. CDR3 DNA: TGTGCCAGCTCACCCGGCCAGACAGGTCCCACTGAAGCTTTCTTT. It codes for CASSPGQTGPTEAFF.

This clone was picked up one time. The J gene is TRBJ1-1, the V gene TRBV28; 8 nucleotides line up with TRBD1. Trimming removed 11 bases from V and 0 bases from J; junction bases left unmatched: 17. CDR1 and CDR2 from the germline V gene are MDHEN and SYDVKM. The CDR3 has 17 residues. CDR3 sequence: CALHPGAGGGMNTEAFF. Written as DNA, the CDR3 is TGTGCCCTACACCCGGGGGCAGGGGGCGGTATGAACACTGAAGCTTTCTTT.

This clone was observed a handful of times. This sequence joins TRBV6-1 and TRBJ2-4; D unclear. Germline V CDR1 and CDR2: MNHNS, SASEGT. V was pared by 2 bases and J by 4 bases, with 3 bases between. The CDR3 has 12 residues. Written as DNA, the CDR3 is TGTGCCAGCAGTGAACAGAAAAACATTCAGTACTTC. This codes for CASSEQKNIQYF.

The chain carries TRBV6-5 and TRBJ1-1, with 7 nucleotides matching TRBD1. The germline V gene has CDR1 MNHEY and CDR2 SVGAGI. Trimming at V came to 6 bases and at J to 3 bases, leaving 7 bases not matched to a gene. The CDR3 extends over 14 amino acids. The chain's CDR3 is CASSSGGMHTEAFF. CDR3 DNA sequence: TGTGCCAGCAGCTCAGGGGGTATGCACACTGAAGCTTTCTTT.

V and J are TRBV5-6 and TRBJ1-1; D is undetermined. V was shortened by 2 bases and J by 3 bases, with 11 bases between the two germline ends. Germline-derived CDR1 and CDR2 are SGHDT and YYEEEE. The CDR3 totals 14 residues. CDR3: CASSFRTRHTEAFF. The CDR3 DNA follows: TGTGCCAGCAGCTTTAGAACGAGGCACACTGAAGCTTTCTTT.

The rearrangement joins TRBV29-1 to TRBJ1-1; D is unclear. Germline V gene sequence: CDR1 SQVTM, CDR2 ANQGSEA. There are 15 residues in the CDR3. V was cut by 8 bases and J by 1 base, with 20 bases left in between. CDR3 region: CSLRPRLTRNTEAFF. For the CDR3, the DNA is TGCAGCTTAAGACCGAGACTTACACGGAACACTGAAGCTTTCTTT.

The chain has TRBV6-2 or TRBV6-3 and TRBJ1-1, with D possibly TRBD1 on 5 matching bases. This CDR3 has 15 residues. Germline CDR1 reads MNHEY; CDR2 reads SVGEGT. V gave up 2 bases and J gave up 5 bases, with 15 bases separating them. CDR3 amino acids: CASSYRPGTLTEAFF. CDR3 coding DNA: TGTGCCAGCAGTTACCGCCCAGGGACTTTGACTGAAGCTTTCTTT.

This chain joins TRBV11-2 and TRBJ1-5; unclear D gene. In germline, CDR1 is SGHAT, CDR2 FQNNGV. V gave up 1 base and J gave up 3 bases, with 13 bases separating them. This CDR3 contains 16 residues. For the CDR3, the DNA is TGTGCCAGCAGCTTAGGTATGCGGGCCACCAATCAGCCCCAGCATTTT. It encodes CASSLGMRATNQPQHF.